Listed below are T cell receptor beta chains from one sample, sequenced in a study of read filtering for tumor transcriptome and immune sequencing. TCRdb reprocessed the reads via MiXCR and lists one record per CDR3 protein. The sample has 90,000 or so distinct CDR3 sequences, 20% to 25% seen once. The sequencing input was a population of CD138-negative cells sorted from bone marrow. Receptors were obtained from a donor aged 40 or older with multiple myeloma. Both conserved end residues are part of each CDR3. D genes are given only for firm matches. Clone size, where shown, is once, few, many, or a class for clones that have expanded.

CDR3nt	CDR3aa	v_gene	abundance	d_gene	j_gene
TGTGCCCGCAGTCCGCCCGCCCCAAGCTATGAGCAGTTCTTC	CARSPPAPSYEQFF	TRBV6-5	NA	NA	TRBJ2-1
TGTGCCAGCACCCCGGCCGTGGGGGATACGCAGTATTTT	CASTPAVGDTQYF	TRBV12-3/TRBV12-4	many	NA	TRBJ2-3
TGTGCCAGCAGCTTAGAGGGACGGAACAATGAGCAGTTCTTC	CASSLEGRNNEQFF	TRBV7-9	many	NA	TRBJ2-1
TGTGCCAGCAGCTTAGTGCGAGCCGGGGAGCTGTTTTTT	CASSLVRAGELFF	TRBV7-8	NA	NA	TRBJ2-2
TGTGCCAGCAGAGTAGGGGGGGGAAGTGGAAATGAGCAGTTCTTC	CASRVGGGSGNEQFF	TRBV28	NA	NA	TRBJ2-1
TGTGCCAGCAGTGAAGCGACAGGGTTTGCCGGGGAGCTGTTTTTT	CASSEATGFAGELFF	TRBV6-1	many	TRBD1	TRBJ2-2
TGTGCCAGCAGTTTTCGGGGGGGCACTGAAGCTTTCTTT	CASSFRGGTEAFF	TRBV28	many	NA	TRBJ1-1
TGTGCCAGCAGCTTTGGCCGGCCCAGTAATGAGCAGTTCTTC	CASSFGRPSNEQFF	TRBV5-6	many	NA	TRBJ2-1
TGTGCCAGCAGGGAGGGGGGGGGTTCGAACACCGGGGAGCTGTTTTTT	CASREGGGSNTGELFF	TRBV9	many	NA	TRBJ2-2
TGTGCCAGCAGGTTTGGGACAGGGGGAGAAAATGAAGAACTGTTTTTT	CASRFGTGGENEELFF	TRBV4-2	NA	TRBD1	TRBJ1-4
TGTGCCAGCAGCTTAGGTGTCGATCAGCCCCAGCATTTT	CASSLGVDQPQHF	TRBV7-9	many	NA	TRBJ1-5
TGCAGTGCTCAGGAGGGGGCGATATCTGAAGCTTTCTTT	CSAQEGAISEAFF	TRBV20-1	NA	TRBD1	TRBJ1-1
TGCAGCGTTGGGACAGGGAACCAGCCCCAGCATTTT	CSVGTGNQPQHF	TRBV29-1	many	TRBD1	TRBJ1-5
TGTGCCAGCAGCTCCCCCCTAGGTCTCAGGGAAGTAGGAGGCTACACCTTC	CASSSPLGLREVGGYTF	TRBV7-9	NA	NA	TRBJ1-2
TGCGCCAGCAGCGCGGGCCCGACAGGGGCTAATGAAAAACTGTTTTTT	CASSAGPTGANEKLFF	TRBV5-1	many	TRBD1	TRBJ1-4
TGTGCCAGCAGCCACGCAGACAGGGTAAATGAGCAGTTCTTC	CASSHADRVNEQFF	TRBV3-1	NA	TRBD1	TRBJ2-1
TGTGCCAGCAGTAGAGACAGGGTTGTGCAGTTCTTC	CASSRDRVVQFF	TRBV12-3/TRBV12-4	many	TRBD1	TRBJ2-1
TGTGCCAGCAGACTGGACAGGGGTGAACAGCCCCAGCATTTT	CASRLDRGEQPQHF	TRBV2	many	TRBD1	TRBJ1-5
TGTGCCAGCAGCTTAGTCGGGACTAGCGGGGGGGCCTCAGATACGCAGTATTTT	CASSLVGTSGGASDTQYF	TRBV7-3	NA	TRBD2	TRBJ2-3
TGCGCCAGCAGCTTGGATTGGGGGGCTACCTACGAGCAGTACTTC	CASSLDWGATYEQYF	TRBV5-1	many	NA	TRBJ2-7
TGTGCCAGCAGTAAAGGGTCGAGCTCCTATAATTCACCCCTCCACTTT	CASSKGSSSYNSPLHF	TRBV28	many	NA	TRBJ1-6
TGCGCCAGCAGCTTGGCAGGGTCGAGCTCCTATAATTCACCCCTCCACTTT	CASSLAGSSSYNSPLHF	TRBV5-1	NA	NA	TRBJ1-6
TGTGCCAGCGGACGACTTACAACCGGGACACCACCCCTCCACTTT	CASGRLTTGTPPLHF	TRBV6-6	many	NA	TRBJ1-6
TGCGCCAGCAGCTTAGATTCAGATACGCCGTATTTT	CASSLDSDTPYF	TRBV5-1	few	NA	TRBJ2-3